This T cell receptor (beta chain) was sequenced during a study of blood T cell repertoires in COVID-19. Study background: Collection of acute and convalescent COVID-19 samples took place in the United States, Italy and Spain. From T cells, B-cell-depleted T cells, or PBMCs came the material, which was cDNA or gDNA.

V shed 4 bases and J shed 3 bases, with 19 bases lying between them. Germline values: CDR1 SGDLS, CDR2 YYNGEE. The CDR3 loop spans 16 amino acids. Method: immunoSEQ multiplex PCR; TCRdb's copy keeps in-frame clones and lacks some. Of some 410,000 clones in the sample, roughly 90% are singletons; the top ten hold over 0.9%. What was sequenced was PBMCs or T cells enriched from blood (not recorded which). The V call is TRBV9, the J call TRBJ1-2; D possibly corresponds to TRBD1 (6 bases). The TCR was taken from a woman in her 30s with acute COVID-19. The CDR3 loop is CASSRTDSPSHYGYTF. Written as DNA, the CDR3 is TGTGCCAGCAGCAGGACAGACAGCCCGTCCCACTATGGCTACACCTTC.